These 26 T cell receptor beta chains originate from one sample sequenced in a study of OX40 agonist ivuxolimab in advanced cancers. TCRdb keeps only in-frame clones here, not all; method: immunoSEQ multiplex PCR. The sample holds tens of thousands of clones, about 93% seen once. The sequenced sample was CD4+ or CD8+ T cells sorted from blood, obtained in a trial of the OX40 agonist ivuxolimab. The receptors originated from an adult with an advanced solid tumor such as melanoma, head and neck, liver or kidney cancer.

V gene TRBV5-1 combines with J gene TRBJ2-3; tentatively, D is TRBD1 (6 bases). V was pared by 4 bases and J by 6 bases, with 15 bases between. This CDR3 region has 14 residues. The germline gives CDR1 SGHRS, CDR2 YFSETQ. In nucleotides, the CDR3 is TGCGCCAGCAGCCCCCAGGGGAGAGGGGATACGCAGTATTTT. This sequence encodes CASSPQGRGDTQYF.

The chain recombines TRBV27 with TRBJ2-2; TRBD2 aligns across 9 bases. The trim removed 3 bases at V and 4 bases at J, leaving 9 bases unmatched. CDR1 is MNHEY, CDR2 SMNVEV, per germline (reference sequence). CDR3 length: 17 residues. Here the CDR3 DNA reads TGTGCCAGCAGTTTCCGGCGGGGGGGAGCGGGCACCGGGGAGCTGTTTTTT. Encoded protein: CASSFRRGGAGTGELFF.

The rearrangement uses TRBV19 and TRBJ2-7, with TRBD1 identical over 8 bases. V shed 1 base and J 6 bases; nucleotides not matched to a gene: 8. Germline values: CDR1 LNHDA, CDR2 SQIVND (reference sequence). CDR3 size: 15 residues. CDR3 bases: TGTGCCAGTAGTATAGTTGGGACAGGAGGTGCCGAGCAGTACTTC. This codes for CASSIVGTGGAEQYF.

This chain uses TRBV20-1 with TRBJ2-7, with D tentatively TRBD1 or TRBD2 (5 bases each). Looked up from germline, CDR1 is DFQATT and CDR2 is SNEGSKA (reference sequence). The CDR3 extends over 11 amino acids. V gave up 4 bases and J gave up 5 bases, with 9 bases separating them. Written as DNA, the CDR3 is TGCAGTGCTACCCCGGGGCACGAGCAGTACTTC. Translating gives CSATPGHEQYF.

This clone was picked up one time. The V and J genes are TRBV19 and TRBJ1-1; unclear D gene. Per the germline V gene, CDR1 is LNHDA and CDR2 is SQIVND (reference sequence). This CDR3 is 13 amino acids long. V was clipped by 4 bases and J by 3 bases, with 9 bases between them. CDR3 sequence reads: CASSKFGDTEAFF. As DNA, the CDR3 is TGTGCCAGTAGTAAATTTGGGGACACTGAAGCTTTCTTT.

The rearrangement joins TRBV19 to TRBJ1-5; unclear D gene. Trimming stripped 7 bases from V and 6 bases from J, with 19 bases between. Germline values: CDR1 LNHDA, CDR2 SQIVND (reference sequence). This CDR3 has 15 amino acids. CDR3 bases: TGTGCCAGTACCACAATCAGCGGGTCGGGTCAGCCCCAGCATTTT. Protein: CASTTISGSGQPQHF. Variable domain in full (rest from reference TRBV19 and TRBJ1-5): DGGITQSPKYLFRKEGQNVTLSCEQNLNHDAMYWYRQDPGQGLRLIYYSQIVNDFQKGDIAEGYSVSREKKESFPLTVTSAQKNPTAFYLCASTTISGSGQPQHFGDGTRLSIL.

The CDR3 protein is CASSFGEGGRYF. DNA for the CDR3: TGTGCCAGCTCCTTCGGTGAGGGGGGTCGGTACTTC. The chain links TRBV18 to TRBJ2-7, with D perhaps given as TRBD1 or TRBD2 (6 bases each). The ends were cut back, 6 bases at V and 12 bases at J, with 18 bases in the middle. This CDR3 is 12 amino acids long. Per the germline V gene, CDR1 is KGHSH and CDR2 is LQKENI.

The rearrangement uses TRBV11-2 and TRBJ2-7; D is ambiguous. Between the trimmed V and J ends, which lost 2 bases and 0 bases, there was a span of 8 bases. CDR1 and CDR2 (germline): SGHAT, FQNNGV. The CDR3 extends over 14 amino acids. This CDR3 is CASSLQEDSYEQYF. The DNA of the CDR3 is TGTGCCAGCAGCTTACAGGAAGACTCCTACGAGCAGTACTTC.

This chain uses TRBV5-1 with TRBJ2-7, with D perhaps being TRBD1 or TRBD2 (5 bases each). Germline CDR1 SGHRS, CDR2 YFSETQ. This CDR3 is built from 14 residues. The ends were cut back, 3 bases at V and 5 bases at J, with 15 bases in the middle. CDR3 sequence reads: CASSWVGESDEQYF. The CDR3 bases are TGCGCCAGCAGCTGGGTGGGGGAGTCGGACGAGCAGTACTTC.

The V and J genes are TRBV11-3 and TRBJ1-3, with unresolved D. Germline CDR1 and CDR2: SGHNT and YENEEA. The CDR3 has 13 residues. Trimming removed 3 bases at V and 5 bases at J, with 8 bases between. The chain's CDR3 is CASSFEGRNTIYF. The CDR3, as DNA: TGTGCCAGCAGCTTTGAGGGCAGAAACACCATATATTTT.

The V gene is TRBV7-2, the J gene TRBJ2-1, with D maybe TRBD1 (8 bases). Germline loops: CDR1 SGHTA, CDR2 FQGNSA. CDR3 length: 18 residues. Trimming took off 1 base at V and 7 bases at J, with 23 bases between the two ends. CDR3 DNA sequence: TGTGCCAGCAGCTTAGTAAGGGGGGGACAGGCAGGGTGGAATGAGCAGTTCTTC. The encoded protein is CASSLVRGGQAGWNEQFF.

The chain links TRBV9 to TRBJ2-3; D unresolved. Germline CDR1 and CDR2: SGDLS and YYNGEE. The V gene lost 4 bases and the J gene lost 1 base, with 13 bases spanning the gap. There are 15 residues in the CDR3. CDR3 DNA sequence: TGTGCCAGCAGCCCAATAAAGAGCCGCACAGATACGCAGTATTTT. This encodes CASSPIKSRTDTQYF.

Written as DNA, the CDR3 is TGTGCCAGCAGTACTGGACGGGACTCCTATGGCTACACCTTC. Protein product: CASSTGRDSYGYTF. The gene calls are TRBV6-1 and TRBJ1-2, with D maybe TRBD1 (5 bases). The CDR3 is 14 residues long. From germline, CDR1 is MNHNS and CDR2 SASEGT. Trimming cost V 5 bases and J 4 bases, with 14 bases left between them.

The chain combines TRBV7-2 with TRBJ1-2, with 8 positions matching TRBD1. The CDR3 has 14 amino acids. The V segment lost 1 base and the J segment 9 bases; nucleotides outside the gene matches: 7. Per germline, CDR1 SGHTA and CDR2 FQGNSA. The CDR3 region has the DNA TGTGCCAGCAGCTTAGGGGGACAGGTTCCGAGCTACACCTTC. This codes for CASSLGGQVPSYTF.

The chain links TRBV11-2 to TRBJ1-2; D is possibly TRBD1 (5 bases). CDR3 length: 15 amino acids. With 5 bases removed from V and 8 bases from J, the gap between germline ends came to 21 bases. Germline V lookup: CDR1 SGHAT, CDR2 FQNNGV. CDR3 in amino acids: CASSRVVDRGKGYTF. As DNA, the CDR3 is TGTGCCAGCAGCCGCGTTGTTGACAGAGGGAAGGGCTACACCTTC.

The chain couples TRBV6-6 to TRBJ2-7; 9 positions match TRBD2. The CDR3 covers 16 residues. The V segment lost 0 bases and the J segment 1 base; nucleotides outside the gene matches: 4. Germline loops: CDR1 MNHNY, CDR2 SVGAGI (reference sequence). The CDR3: CASSYSGGGASYEQYF. As DNA, the CDR3 is TGTGCCAGCAGTTACTCGGGCGGGGGGGCGTCCTACGAGCAGTACTTC.

The chain joins TRBV7-2 to TRBJ1-2; D gene ambiguous. V shed 5 bases and J shed 10 bases, with 14 bases lying between them. The CDR3 has 12 amino acids. Per the germline V gene, CDR1 is SGHTA and CDR2 is FQGNSA. CDR3 nucleotides: TGTGCCAGCAGCCGCCTTATATTGCCCTACACCTTC. It codes for CASSRLILPYTF.

Here the CDR3 reads CASSNDRPSGNTIYF. The CDR3 DNA follows: TGTGCCAGCAGCAATGACCGGCCCTCTGGAAACACCATATATTTT. The chain has TRBV5-6 and TRBJ1-3; D unresolved. V was clipped by 4 bases and J by 0 bases, with 11 bases between them. The CDR3 runs 15 residues. The germline CDR1 and CDR2 sequences are SGHDT and YYEEEE.

V and J are TRBV28 and TRBJ1-2; maybe TRBD1 (5 bases). The CDR3 is made up of 14 amino acids. Trimming cost V 5 bases and J 8 bases, with 18 bases left between them. Germline V CDR1 and CDR2: MDHEN, SYDVKM. The DNA for the CDR3 is TGTGCCAGCAGTACCTCCGGGACCCCCCAGGGCTACACCTTC. Protein product: CASSTSGTPQGYTF.

The V gene is TRBV4-1, the J gene TRBJ1-4; D not certain. V was cut by 1 base and J by 8 bases, with 14 bases left in between. The length of the CDR3 is 15 residues. The germline CDR1 and CDR2 sequences are MGHRA and YSYEKL. CDR3 sequence (DNA): TGCGCCAGCAGCCAAGGAGGGCGGACTGGGGAAAAACTGTTTTTT. It specifies CASSQGGRTGEKLFF.

This clone occurred a few times. The chain employs TRBV7-2 and TRBJ2-7, with a tentative D call TRBD1 (5 bases). The CDR3 length is 12 residues. CDR1 and CDR2 from the germline V gene are SGHTA and FQGNSA. Trimming removed 6 bases from V and 3 bases from J, with 9 bases in between. The CDR3 loop is CASSITGYEQYF. DNA for the CDR3: TGTGCCAGCAGTATAACAGGCTACGAGCAGTACTTC.

The V and J genes are TRBV28 and TRBJ1-5; tentatively, D is TRBD1 (5 bases). Trimming shortened V by 8 bases and J by 1 base, and 15 bases separated the two germline ends. The CDR3 extends over 15 amino acids. Germline lookup yields CDR1 MDHEN and CDR2 SYDVKM. CDR3 sequence (DNA): TGTGCCAGCTCACGGGGGGGGATGAGCAATCAGCCCCAGCATTTT. Encoded protein: CASSRGGMSNQPQHF.

The chain couples TRBV7-8 to TRBJ2-7; 9 bases are a match to TRBD1. This CDR3 has 14 amino acids. V trimming: 5 bases; J trimming: 5 bases; junction bases outside the gene matches: 7. Germline CDR1 reads SGHVS; CDR2 reads FQNEAQ. Here the CDR3 DNA reads TGTGCCAGCAGCCCATGGGACAGGGCAGACGAGCAGTACTTC. This translates into CASSPWDRADEQYF.

This chain connects TRBV18 to TRBJ2-1; D unresolved. Trimming stripped 5 bases from V and 5 bases from J, with 10 bases between. The germline V gene encodes CDR1 KGHSH and CDR2 LQKENI. This CDR3 has 13 amino acids. DNA for the CDR3: TGTGCCAGCTCATCCCCGGGCAACAATGAGCAGTTCTTC. It yields the protein CASSSPGNNEQFF.

The CDR3 sequence is CASSPDYDRTKLFF. The DNA of the CDR3 is TGTGCCAGCTCACCAGATTACGACAGGACAAAACTGTTTTTT. V is TRBV18 and J is TRBJ1-4; D is possibly TRBD1 (6 bases). Germline V lookup: CDR1 KGHSH, CDR2 LQKENI. V was cut by 2 bases and J by 10 bases, with 14 bases left in between. The CDR3 consists of 14 residues.

This chain joins TRBV7-2 and TRBJ2-7; D remains ambiguous. Germline-derived CDR1 and CDR2 are SGHTA and FQGNSA. CDR3 length: 16 amino acids. V shed 1 base and J shed 0 bases, with 13 bases lying between them. Here the CDR3 DNA reads TGTGCCAGCAGCTTAGAGGGCCCTAGGTCCTCCTACGAGCAGTACTTC. The encoded protein is CASSLEGPRSSYEQYF.